A single sample gave rise to the 14 T cell receptor beta chains below, sequenced in a study of identical twins. TCRdb reprocessed the 5' RACE reads via MiXCR and lists one record per CDR3 protein. The sample shows a few hundred thousand distinct CDR3 sequences, 7.5% to 9.5% of them seen only once. The sample was also linked to a second study, of yellow fever vaccine responses in identical twins.

Sample: CD8+ T cells sorted from blood. Receptor source: a young woman in good health.

This clonotype was seen only a few times. The V call is TRBV20-1, the J call TRBJ1-1; 7 nucleotides line up with TRBD1. Germline trimming cut 0 bases from V and 2 bases from J; bases unmatched to any gene: 15. Per germline, CDR1 DFQATT and CDR2 SNEGSKA (reference sequence). This CDR3 contains 18 residues. CDR3 DNA: TGCAGTGCTAGAGATCGCTGGGAGGGGGCAATGATTAACACTGAAGCTTTCTTT. Its translation is CSARDRWEGAMINTEAFF.

The rearrangement joins TRBV4-3 to TRBJ2-3; D might be TRBD2 (6 bases). Looked up from germline, CDR1 is LGHNA and CDR2 is YSLEER. V shed 0 bases and J shed 10 bases, with 11 bases lying between them. CDR3 length: 13 amino acids. The CDR3 sequence: CASSQDQEGAQYF. The DNA for the CDR3 is TGCGCCAGCAGCCAAGATCAGGAGGGCGCGCAGTATTTT.

The sample holds many counts of this clonotype. This chain joins TRBV6-1 and TRBJ1-1; a possible D gene is TRBD1 (6 bases). Trimming removed 6 bases at V and 4 bases at J, with 15 bases between. CDR3 length: 14 amino acids. The germline V gene encodes CDR1 MNHNS and CDR2 SASEGT. The CDR3 reads CASSPQNRATEAFF. For the CDR3, the DNA is TGTGCCAGCAGCCCACAAAACAGGGCCACTGAAGCTTTCTTT.

This clonotype was found a few times. V is TRBV10-2 and J is TRBJ1-1; D is unresolved. Germline loops: CDR1 WSHSY, CDR2 SAAADI. The CDR3 runs to 12 residues. V lost 7 bases to trimming and J lost 8 bases, with 14 bases between them. CDR3 sequence: CASTQDGIEAFF. The CDR3 nucleotides read TGCGCCAGCACTCAGGACGGGATAGAAGCTTTCTTT.

The rearrangement uses TRBV20-1 and TRBJ2-7; 9 bases agree with TRBD2. The germline V gene has CDR1 DFQATT and CDR2 SNEGSKA (reference sequence). The CDR3 runs 16 residues. J gave up 5 bases and V 0 bases, and 11 bases lay outside the gene matches. The CDR3 nucleotides read TGCAGTGCTAGAGATCTAGCTAGCGGGACCTTAGACGAGCAGTACTTC. It encodes CSARDLASGTLDEQYF.

This clonotype was recorded many times. V usage is TRBV12-3 or TRBV12-4 and J usage is TRBJ1-5; TRBD1 might be the D (5 bases). V was cut by 0 bases and J by 0 bases, with 9 bases left in between. The CDR3 extends over 16 amino acids. This chain's CDR3 is CASSLAGDYSNQPQHF. In DNA form, the CDR3 reads TGTGCCAGCAGTTTAGCAGGGGATTATAGCAATCAGCCCCAGCATTTT.

V gene TRBV27 combines with J gene TRBJ2-5; D call uncertain. Trimming left V 0 bases short and J 1 base short, with 6 bases between. Germline lookup yields CDR1 MNHEY and CDR2 SMNVEV (reference sequence). This CDR3 comprises 14 residues. The CDR3 spells CASSLSRIQETQYF. CDR3 sequence (DNA): TGTGCCAGCAGTTTATCACGGATCCAAGAGACCCAGTACTTC.

This clonotype was counted ten times or more. The chain recombines TRBV7-9 with TRBJ2-4, with D maybe TRBD2 (5 bases). From germline, CDR1 is SEHNR and CDR2 FQNEAQ (reference sequence). Trimming removed 5 bases at V and 0 bases at J, with 11 bases between. The CDR3 is 15 amino acids. CDR3 DNA: TGTGCCAGCAGCCCAAGCGGAATAGCCAAAAACATTCAGTACTTC. It codes for CASSPSGIAKNIQYF.

V is TRBV9 and J is TRBJ2-2, with D maybe TRBD2 (5 bases). The CDR3 extends over 13 amino acids. V was cut by 3 bases and J by 6 bases, with 9 bases left in between. Germline assignment: CDR1 SGDLS and CDR2 YYNGEE. The CDR3 spells CASSAPGSGELFF. The DNA for the CDR3 is TGTGCCAGCAGCGCCCCGGGGTCCGGGGAGCTGTTTTTT.

This clonotype was seen many times. The chain carries TRBV20-1 and TRBJ2-7; 8 nucleotides align to TRBD1. The CDR3 runs to 13 residues. The ends lost 2 bases at V and 3 bases at J; junction bases unmatched: 3. CDR1 and CDR2 from the germline V gene are DFQATT and SNEGSKA (reference sequence). The CDR3, as DNA: TGCAGTGCTAGAAACAGGGGGAGCTACGAGCAGTACTTC. This translates into CSARNRGSYEQYF.

This clonotype was seen a handful of times. The chain is built from TRBV27 and TRBJ2-4; 13 bases fit TRBD2. V was clipped by 7 bases and J by 1 base; unmatched bases: 7. CDR1 is MNHEY, CDR2 SMNVEV, per germline (reference sequence). The CDR3 sequence is 17 residues long. CDR3 DNA: TGTGCCAGCACGCGGACTAGCGGGAGCCTGGCCAAAAACATTCAGTACTTC. It yields the protein CASTRTSGSLAKNIQYF.

This clonotype was seen ten or more times. This chain connects TRBV27 to TRBJ2-3; maybe TRBD2 (5 bases). V dropped 4 bases and J dropped 2 bases, with 10 bases sitting between them. The germline gives CDR1 MNHEY, CDR2 SMNVEV (reference sequence). This CDR3 is built from 14 residues. The CDR3 is CASSSEDLTDTQYF. The CDR3 DNA is TGTGCCAGCAGTTCGGAGGACCTCACAGATACGCAGTATTTT.

This clonotype was found a few times. This rearrangement joins TRBV28 to TRBJ1-2; TRBD1 agrees at 7 bases. This CDR3 region has 14 residues. CDR1 is MDHEN and CDR2 is SYDVKM in the germline V gene. J was trimmed by 8 bases and V by 6 bases; bases with no gene match: 12. The CDR3 DNA sequence: TGTGCCAGCAGCCGAGACAGGGAAGTTCCCGGCTACACCTTC. The encoded protein is CASSRDREVPGYTF.

The chain uses TRBV4-3 and TRBJ1-6, with 7 bases identical to TRBD1. Germline CDR1 is LGHNA and CDR2 is YSLEER. The V gene end was trimmed by 5 bases and the J gene end by 4 bases; junction bases not matched to a gene: 5. This CDR3 has 15 residues. CDR3 region: CASSNSGGYNSPLHF. CDR3 DNA: TGCGCCAGCAGCAACTCAGGGGGGTATAATTCACCCCTCCACTTT.